This T cell receptor beta chain is drawn from a study of T cell changes during pregnancy in multiple sclerosis. Only in-frame clones appear in the TCRdb table, and some are missing; sequencing was by immunoSEQ multiplex PCR. The repertoire has about 73,000 clones, approximately 87% of them found once; the top ten carry roughly 9.5%. The V gene lost 1 base and the J gene lost 7 bases, with 8 bases spanning the gap. The germline V gene encodes CDR1 SNHLY and CDR2 FYNNEI. This CDR3 comprises 13 residues. The material was peripheral blood, obtained after pregnancy. This TCR was sampled from a female donor in good health, enrolled as a control in a pregnancy study. The chain employs TRBV2 and TRBJ1-5; D not certain. DNA for the CDR3: TGTGCCAGCAGTGAAGGGGCAGCCCAGCCCCAGCATTTT. Translated: CASSEGAAQPQHF.